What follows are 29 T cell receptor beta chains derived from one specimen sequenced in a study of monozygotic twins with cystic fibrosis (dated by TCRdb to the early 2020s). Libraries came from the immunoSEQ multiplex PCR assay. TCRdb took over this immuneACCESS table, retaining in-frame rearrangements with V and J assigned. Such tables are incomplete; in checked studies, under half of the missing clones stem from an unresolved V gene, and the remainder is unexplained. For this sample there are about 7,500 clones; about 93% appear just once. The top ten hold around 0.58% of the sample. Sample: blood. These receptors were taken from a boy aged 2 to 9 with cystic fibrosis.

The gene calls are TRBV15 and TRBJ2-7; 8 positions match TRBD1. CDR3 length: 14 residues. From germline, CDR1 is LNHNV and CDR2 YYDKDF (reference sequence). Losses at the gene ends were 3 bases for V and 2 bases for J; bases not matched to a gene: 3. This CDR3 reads CATSSTGGPYEQYF. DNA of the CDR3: TGTGCCACCAGCAGCACAGGGGGGCCCTACGAGCAGTACTTC.

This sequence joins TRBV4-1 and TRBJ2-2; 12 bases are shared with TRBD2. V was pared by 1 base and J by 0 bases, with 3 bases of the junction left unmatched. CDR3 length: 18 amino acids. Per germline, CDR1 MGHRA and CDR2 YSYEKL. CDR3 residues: CASSQALAGGTNTGELFF. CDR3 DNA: TGCGCCAGCAGCCAAGCTCTAGCGGGGGGGACGAACACCGGGGAGCTGTTTTTT.

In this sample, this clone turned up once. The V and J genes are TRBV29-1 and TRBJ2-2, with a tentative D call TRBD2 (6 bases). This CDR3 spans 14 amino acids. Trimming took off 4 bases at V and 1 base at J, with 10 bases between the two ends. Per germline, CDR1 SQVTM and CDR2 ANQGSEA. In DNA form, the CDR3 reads TGCAGCGTTGTGGAGGGCTTGAACACCGGGGAGCTGTTTTTT. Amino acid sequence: CSVVEGLNTGELFF.

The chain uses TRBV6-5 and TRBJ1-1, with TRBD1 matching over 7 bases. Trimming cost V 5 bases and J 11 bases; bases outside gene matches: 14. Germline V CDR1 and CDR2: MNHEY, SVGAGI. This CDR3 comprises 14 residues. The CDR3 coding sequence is TGTGCCAGCAGTAAGGGACAGCGGATTGAGGAGGCTTTCTTT. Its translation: CASSKGQRIEEAFF.

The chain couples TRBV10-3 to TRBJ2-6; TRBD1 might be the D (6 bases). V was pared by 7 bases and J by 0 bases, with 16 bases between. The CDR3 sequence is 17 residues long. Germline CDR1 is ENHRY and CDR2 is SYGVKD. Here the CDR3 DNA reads TGTGCCATCACCACAGGGTTCAACAGCTCTGGGGCCAACGTCCTGACTTTC. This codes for CAITTGFNSSGANVLTF.

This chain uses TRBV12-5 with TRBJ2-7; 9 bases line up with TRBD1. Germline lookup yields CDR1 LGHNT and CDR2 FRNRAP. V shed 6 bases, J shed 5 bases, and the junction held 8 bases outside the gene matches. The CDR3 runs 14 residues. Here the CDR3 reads CASGPGTGRHEQYF. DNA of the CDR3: TGTGCTAGTGGGCCTGGGACAGGGAGGCACGAGCAGTACTTC.

This chain's CDR3 is CASSERQPDQPQHF. CDR3 coding DNA: TGTGCCAGCAGTGAAAGACAGCCCGATCAGCCCCAGCATTTT. The V and J genes are TRBV6-1 and TRBJ1-5, with D possibly TRBD1 on 5 matching bases. In germline, CDR1 is MNHNS, CDR2 SASEGT. The CDR3 runs 14 residues. V lost 2 bases and J lost 5, with 10 bases in between.

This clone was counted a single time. The CDR3 loop reads CAISESGQDNTEAFF. The CDR3 nucleotides are TGTGCCATCAGTGAGTCGGGACAGGATAACACTGAAGCTTTCTTT. The chain is built from TRBV10-3 and TRBJ1-1; TRBD1 matches at 8 bases. J lost 2 bases, V lost 0 bases, and 2 bases had no gene match. The CDR3 contains 15 residues. Germline V gives CDR1 ENHRY, CDR2 SYGVKD.

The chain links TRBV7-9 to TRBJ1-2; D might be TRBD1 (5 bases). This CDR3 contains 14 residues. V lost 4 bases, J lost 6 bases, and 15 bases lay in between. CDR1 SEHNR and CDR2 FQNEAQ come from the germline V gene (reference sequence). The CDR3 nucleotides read TGTGCCAGCAGCTCCCACTGGGGGTTCAATGGCTACACCTTC. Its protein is CASSSHWGFNGYTF.

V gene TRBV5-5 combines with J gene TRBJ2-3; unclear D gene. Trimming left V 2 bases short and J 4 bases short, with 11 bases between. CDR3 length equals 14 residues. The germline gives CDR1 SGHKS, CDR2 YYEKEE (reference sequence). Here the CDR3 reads CASSFLPGPDTQYF. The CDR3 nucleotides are TGTGCCAGCAGCTTCCTTCCAGGCCCAGATACGCAGTATTTT. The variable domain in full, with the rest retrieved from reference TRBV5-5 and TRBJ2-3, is DAGVTQSPTHLIKTRGQQVTLRCSPISGHKSVSWYQQVLGQGPQFIFQYYEKEERGRGNFPDRFSARQFPNYSSELNVNALLLGDSALYLCASSFLPGPDTQYFGPGTRLTVL.

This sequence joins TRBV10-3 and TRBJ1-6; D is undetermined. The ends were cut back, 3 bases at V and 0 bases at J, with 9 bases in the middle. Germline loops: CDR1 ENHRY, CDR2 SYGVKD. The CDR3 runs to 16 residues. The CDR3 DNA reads TGTGCCATCAGTGACGCAGGTGGCTCCTATAATTCACCCCTCCACTTT. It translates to CAISDAGGSYNSPLHF.

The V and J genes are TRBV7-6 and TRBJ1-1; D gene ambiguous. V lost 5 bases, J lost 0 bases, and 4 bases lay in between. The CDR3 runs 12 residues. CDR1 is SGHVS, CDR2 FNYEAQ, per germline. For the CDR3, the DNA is TGTGCCAGCAGCCGCTTGAACACTGAAGCTTTCTTT. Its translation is CASSRLNTEAFF.

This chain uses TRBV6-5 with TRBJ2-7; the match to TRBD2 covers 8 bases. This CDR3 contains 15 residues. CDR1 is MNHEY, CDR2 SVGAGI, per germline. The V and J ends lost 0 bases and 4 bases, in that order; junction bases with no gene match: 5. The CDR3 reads CASSYSRGGGYEQYF. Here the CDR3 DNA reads TGTGCCAGCAGTTACTCCCGGGGGGGAGGGTACGAGCAGTACTTC.

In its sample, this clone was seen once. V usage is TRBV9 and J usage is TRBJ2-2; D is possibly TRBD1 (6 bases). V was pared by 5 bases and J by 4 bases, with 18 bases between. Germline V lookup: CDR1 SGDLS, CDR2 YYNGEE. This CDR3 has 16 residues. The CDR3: CASSTGWQAGTGELFF. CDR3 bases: TGTGCCAGCAGTACAGGGTGGCAGGCGGGCACCGGGGAGCTGTTTTTT.

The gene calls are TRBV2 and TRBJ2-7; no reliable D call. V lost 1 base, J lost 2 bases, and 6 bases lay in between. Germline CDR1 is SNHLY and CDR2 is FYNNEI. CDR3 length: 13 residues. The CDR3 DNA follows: TGTGCCAGCAGTGAAGTTCGCACCTACGAGCAGTACTTC. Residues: CASSEVRTYEQYF.

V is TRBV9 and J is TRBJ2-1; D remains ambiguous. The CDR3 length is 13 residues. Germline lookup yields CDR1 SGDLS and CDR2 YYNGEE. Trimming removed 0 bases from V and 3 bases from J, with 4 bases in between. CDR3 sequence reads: CASSVADYNEQFF. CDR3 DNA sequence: TGTGCCAGCAGCGTAGCGGACTACAATGAGCAGTTCTTC.

The CDR3 region is CASSMGRDSSWYF. DNA for the CDR3: TGTGCCAGTAGTATGGGACGGGACAGTTCGTGGTACTTC. The chain employs TRBV19 and TRBJ2-7; TRBD1 matches 7 bases. This CDR3 spans 13 amino acids. Trimming at V came to 3 bases and at J to 12 bases, leaving 11 bases not matched to a gene. CDR1 and CDR2 (germline): LNHDA, SQIVND (reference sequence).

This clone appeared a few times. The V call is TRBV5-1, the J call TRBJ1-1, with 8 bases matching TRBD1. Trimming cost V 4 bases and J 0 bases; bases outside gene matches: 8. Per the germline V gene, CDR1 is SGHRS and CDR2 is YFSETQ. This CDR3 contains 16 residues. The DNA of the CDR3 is TGCGCCAGCAGCCCGGGACAGGCGACATTGAACACTGAAGCTTTCTTT. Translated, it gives CASSPGQATLNTEAFF.

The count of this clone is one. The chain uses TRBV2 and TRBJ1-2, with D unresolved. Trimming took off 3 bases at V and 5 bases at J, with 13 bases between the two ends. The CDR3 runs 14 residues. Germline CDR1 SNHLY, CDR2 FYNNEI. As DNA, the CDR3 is TGTGCCAGCAGTGATCGGTCAGCAATTTATGGCTACACCTTC. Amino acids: CASSDRSAIYGYTF.

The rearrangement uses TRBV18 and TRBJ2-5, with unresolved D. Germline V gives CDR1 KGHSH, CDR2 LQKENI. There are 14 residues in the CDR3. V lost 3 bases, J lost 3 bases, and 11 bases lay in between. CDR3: CASSPAAVEETQYF. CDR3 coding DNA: TGTGCCAGCTCACCGGCGGCAGTGGAAGAGACCCAGTACTTC.

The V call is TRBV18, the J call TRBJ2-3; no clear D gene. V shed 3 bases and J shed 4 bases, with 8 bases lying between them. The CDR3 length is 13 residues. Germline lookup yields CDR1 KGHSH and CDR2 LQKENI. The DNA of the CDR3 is TGTGCCAGCTCACCCATTCCGGCAGATACGCAGTATTTT. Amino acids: CASSPIPADTQYF.

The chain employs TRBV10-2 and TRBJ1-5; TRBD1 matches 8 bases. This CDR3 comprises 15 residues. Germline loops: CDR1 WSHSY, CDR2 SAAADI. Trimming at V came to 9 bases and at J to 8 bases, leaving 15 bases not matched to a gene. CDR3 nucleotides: TGCGCCAGTTACCCAGGGGGCCCAGATATGGAGCCCCAGCATTTT. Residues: CASYPGGPDMEPQHF.

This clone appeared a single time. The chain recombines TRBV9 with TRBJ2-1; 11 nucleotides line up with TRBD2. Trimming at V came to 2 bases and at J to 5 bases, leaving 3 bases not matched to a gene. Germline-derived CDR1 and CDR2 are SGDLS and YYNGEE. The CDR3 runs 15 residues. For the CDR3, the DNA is TGTGCCAGCAGCGTGACTAGCGGGGTTAACAATGAGCAGTTCTTC. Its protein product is CASSVTSGVNNEQFF.

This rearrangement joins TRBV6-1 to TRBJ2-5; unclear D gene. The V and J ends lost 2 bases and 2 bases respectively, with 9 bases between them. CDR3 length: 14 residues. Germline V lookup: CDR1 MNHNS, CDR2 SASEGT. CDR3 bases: TGTGCCAGCAGTGAATTTACAGCACAAGAGACCCAGTACTTC. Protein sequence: CASSEFTAQETQYF.

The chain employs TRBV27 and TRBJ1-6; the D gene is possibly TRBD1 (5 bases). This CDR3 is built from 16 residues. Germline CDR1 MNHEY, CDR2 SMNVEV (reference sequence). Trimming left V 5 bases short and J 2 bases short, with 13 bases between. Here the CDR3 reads CASSRGGDAYNSPLHF. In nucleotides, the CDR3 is TGTGCCAGCAGTCGGGGCGGGGATGCCTATAATTCACCCCTCCACTTT.

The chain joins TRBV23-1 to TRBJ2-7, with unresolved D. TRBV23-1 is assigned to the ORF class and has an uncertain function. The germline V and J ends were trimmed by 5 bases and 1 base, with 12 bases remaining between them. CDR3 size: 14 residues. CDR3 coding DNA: TGCGCCAGCAGTGTCCAGTTCCGGTCCTACGAGCAGTACTTC. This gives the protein CASSVQFRSYEQYF.

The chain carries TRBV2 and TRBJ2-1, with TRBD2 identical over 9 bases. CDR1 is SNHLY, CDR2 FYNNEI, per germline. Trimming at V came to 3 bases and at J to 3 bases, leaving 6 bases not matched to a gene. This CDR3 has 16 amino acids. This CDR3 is CASSDASGDFYNEQFF. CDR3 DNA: TGTGCCAGCAGTGACGCTAGCGGGGACTTCTACAATGAGCAGTTCTTC.

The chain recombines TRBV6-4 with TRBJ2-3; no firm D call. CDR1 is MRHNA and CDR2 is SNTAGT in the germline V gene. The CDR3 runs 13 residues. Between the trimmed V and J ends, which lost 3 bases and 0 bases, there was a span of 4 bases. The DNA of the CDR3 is TGTGCCAGCAGTGAAGCGAGCACAGATACGCAGTATTTT. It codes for CASSEASTDTQYF.

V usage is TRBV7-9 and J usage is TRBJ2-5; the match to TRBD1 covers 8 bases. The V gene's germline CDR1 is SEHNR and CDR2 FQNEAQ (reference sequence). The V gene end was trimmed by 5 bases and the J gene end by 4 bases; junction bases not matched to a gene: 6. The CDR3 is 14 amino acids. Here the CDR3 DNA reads TGTGCCAGCAGCCCCGGACAGGGTAGAGAGACCCAGTACTTC. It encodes CASSPGQGRETQYF.